These 28 T cell receptor beta chains were all obtained from the same sample, sequenced in a study of T cell responses to AZD1222 COVID-19 vaccine (dated by TCRdb to the early 2020s). Library prep was done by the immunoSEQ multiplex PCR assay. TCRdb carries this immuneACCESS record with in-frame sequences only. Its versions omit some clonotypes, under half of them owing to an unresolved V gene in the studies checked, with the rest unexplained. The sample table lists 95,000 to 150,000 clones, roughly nine tenths of them with a count of one. The ten most abundant clones make up approximately 4.2% of the sample. This sample's time point label indicates: baseline before first vaccination. The sequenced sample was peripheral blood, obtained on day 0 of AZD1222 vaccination. The receptors come from an adult in good health.

The chain is built from TRBV24-1 and TRBJ1-6; D unclear. Trimming left V 4 bases short and J 6 bases short, with 3 bases between. The CDR3 consists of 12 residues. Germline CDR1 KGHDR, CDR2 SFDVKD. The CDR3 DNA is TGTGCCACCAGTGACCCTAATTCACCCCTCCACTTT. This encodes CATSDPNSPLHF.

The V and J genes are TRBV2 and TRBJ2-7; D call uncertain. Looked up from germline, CDR1 is SNHLY and CDR2 is FYNNEI. The V gene lost 7 bases and the J gene lost 0 bases, with 16 bases spanning the gap. CDR3 size: 15 residues. The chain's CDR3 is CASKTWGASSYEQYF. In DNA, the CDR3 is TGTGCCAGCAAAACGTGGGGTGCGAGCTCCTACGAGCAGTACTTC.

J is TRBJ2-1 and V is TRBV5-4, with 7 bases lining up with TRBD2. The CDR3 has 15 amino acids. Germline V gene sequence: CDR1 SGHNT, CDR2 YYREEE (reference sequence). With 4 bases clipped from V and 2 bases from J, the junction kept 6 bases outside the gene matches. As DNA, the CDR3 is TGTGCCAGCAGCCAAGCGGGAAGACCCTACAATGAGCAGTTCTTC. Amino acid sequence: CASSQAGRPYNEQFF.

This chain links TRBV28 with TRBJ1-6, with a possible D match to TRBD1 (5 bases). Germline CDR1 reads MDHEN; CDR2 reads SYDVKM. V lost 6 bases to trimming and J lost 5 bases, with 17 bases between them. The CDR3 covers 16 residues. CDR3 sequence: CASSPSWGGDNSPLHF. CDR3 DNA: TGTGCCAGCAGCCCTTCCTGGGGGGGGGATAATTCACCCCTCCACTTT.

This clone was counted a single time. The V call is TRBV3-1 (or the pseudogene TRBV3-2), the J call TRBJ2-1; no reliable D call. The CDR3 runs 13 residues. V dropped 0 bases and J dropped 15 bases, with 15 bases sitting between them. CDR1 and CDR2 from the germline V gene are LGHDT and YNNKEL (reference sequence). In DNA form, the CDR3 reads TGTGCCAGCAGCCAAGACCGCTCGGCTAAGGTGTTCTTC. Translation: CASSQDRSAKVFF.

The chain is built from TRBV6-4 and TRBJ2-3; weak D call: TRBD2 (5 bases). The CDR3 contains 15 residues. From germline, CDR1 is MRHNA and CDR2 SNTAGT. V was cut by 4 bases and J by 0 bases, with 11 bases left in between. The CDR3 DNA reads TGTGCCAGCAGTGCCTCGGAGGCTAGCACAGATACGCAGTATTTT. Translation gives CASSASEASTDTQYF.

The CDR3, as DNA: TGTGCCTGGAGATTTGCGGGGGTATCCTCGAATGAGCAGTTCTTC. This translates into CAWRFAGVSSNEQFF. The chain is built from TRBV30 and TRBJ2-1, with TRBD2 matching over 7 bases. The CDR3 is 15 residues long. Losses at the gene ends were 3 bases for V and 7 bases for J; bases not matched to a gene: 12. CDR1 GTSNPN and CDR2 SVGIG come from the germline V gene (reference sequence).

V usage is TRBV6-5 and J usage is TRBJ2-2, with TRBD1 matching 7 bases. The CDR3 covers 15 residues. V gave up 6 bases and J gave up 1 base; unmatched junction bases: 5. Germline loops: CDR1 MNHEY, CDR2 SVGAGI. CDR3 sequence: CASSYRGLNTGELFF. CDR3 sequence (DNA): TGTGCCAGCAGCTACAGGGGCCTGAACACCGGGGAGCTGTTTTTT.

This chain uses TRBV30 with TRBJ1-6; D unresolved. V was shortened by 3 bases and J by 7 bases, with 16 bases between the two germline ends. Germline CDR1 reads GTSNPN; CDR2 reads SVGIG (reference sequence). The CDR3 has 15 amino acids. CDR3: CAWRGLGTANSPLHF. The CDR3 bases are TGTGCCTGGAGGGGCCTTGGCACAGCGAATTCACCCCTCCACTTT.

This chain connects TRBV6-1 to TRBJ2-4; possible D gene TRBD2, 5 bases. The CDR3 sequence is 15 residues long. Deletions cut 0 bases from V and 6 bases from J, with 12 bases between. Germline assignment: CDR1 MNHNS and CDR2 SASEGT. In DNA, the CDR3 is TGTGCCAGCAGTGAAGCCCAGTCGGCGGGAAACATTCAGTACTTC. Translation: CASSEAQSAGNIQYF.

This rearrangement joins TRBV6-2 or TRBV6-3 to TRBJ1-1; unclear D gene. This CDR3 has 13 residues. V lost 1 base and J lost 2, with 5 bases in between. Germline CDR1 reads MNHEY; CDR2 reads SVGEGT. The CDR3 coding sequence is TGTGCCAGCAGTTACTGGAGAAACACTGAAGCTTTCTTT. Encoded protein: CASSYWRNTEAFF.

The chain has TRBV18 and TRBJ2-3; 8 bases are shared with TRBD1. With V trimmed by 3 bases and J by 2 bases, 7 bases remained unmatched. This CDR3 is built from 16 residues. In germline, CDR1 is KGHSH, CDR2 LQKENI. The CDR3 region has the DNA TGTGCCAGCTCACCCAAGGGACAGGACCCCACAGATACGCAGTATTTT. As protein: CASSPKGQDPTDTQYF.

This clone was detected a few times. V and J are TRBV28 and TRBJ1-2; D gene uncertain. The CDR3 runs 13 residues. V was shortened by 3 bases and J by 2 bases, with 7 bases between the two germline ends. Germline V gene sequence: CDR1 MDHEN, CDR2 SYDVKM. The CDR3 sequence is CASSFSGNYGYTF. CDR3 nucleotide sequence: TGTGCCAGCAGTTTCAGTGGCAACTATGGCTACACCTTC.

The rearrangement uses TRBV24-1 and TRBJ2-2; the D is unclear. The germline V gene encodes CDR1 KGHDR and CDR2 SFDVKD. V gave up 1 base and J gave up 1 base, with 3 bases separating them. The length of the CDR3 is 14 residues. The CDR3 is CATSDLWNTGELFF. CDR3 bases: TGTGCCACCAGTGATTTATGGAACACCGGGGAGCTGTTTTTT.

This chain links TRBV6-6 with TRBJ2-7; D may be TRBD1 (5 bases). Per germline, CDR1 MNHNY and CDR2 SVGAGI (reference sequence). The CDR3 is 14 residues long. V was pared by 5 bases and J by 3 bases, with 14 bases between. The DNA for the CDR3 is TGTGCCAGCAGTGCCCCGACCCAGGGCTACGAGCAGTACTTC. Its protein is CASSAPTQGYEQYF.

The chain has TRBV5-5 and TRBJ2-3; D is unclear. Germline assignment: CDR1 SGHKS and CDR2 YYEKEE (reference sequence). The CDR3 sequence is 12 residues long. V lost 1 base and J lost 4, with 4 bases in between. CDR3 in DNA: TGTGCCAGCAGCTTGCCGTCAGATACGCAGTATTTT. This translates into CASSLPSDTQYF.

The V gene is TRBV5-6, the J gene TRBJ2-5, with 8 bases fitting TRBD2. J lost 1 base, V lost 4 bases, and 3 bases had no gene match. Germline assignment: CDR1 SGHDT and CDR2 YYEEEE. The CDR3 loop spans 14 amino acids. Here the CDR3 reads CASSPGGSQETQYF. CDR3 in DNA: TGTGCCAGCAGCCCGGGGGGGAGCCAAGAGACCCAGTACTTC.

This CDR3 reads CASSDRAGGDIQYF. Written as DNA, the CDR3 is TGTGCCAGCAGCGACAGGGCGGGTGGGGACATTCAGTACTTC. This chain links TRBV2 with TRBJ2-4; 7 bases agree with TRBD1. V was clipped by 6 bases and J by 8 bases; unmatched bases: 10. CDR1 SNHLY and CDR2 FYNNEI come from the germline V gene. This CDR3 comprises 14 residues.

This chain connects TRBV2 to TRBJ1-5; TRBD1 is a possible D gene (5 bases). The CDR3 has 14 amino acids. The germline V and J ends were trimmed by 7 bases and 0 bases, with 10 bases remaining between them. Per the germline V gene, CDR1 is SNHLY and CDR2 is FYNNEI. The CDR3 DNA reads TGTGCCAGCAAACAGGCGTATAGCAATCAGCCCCAGCATTTT. Its translation is CASKQAYSNQPQHF.

V is TRBV2 and J is TRBJ2-7; D is perhaps TRBD1 (6 bases). This CDR3 is 15 amino acids long. V lost 3 bases and J lost 2, with 14 bases in between. The V gene's germline CDR1 is SNHLY and CDR2 FYNNEI. CDR3 region: CASSDPRGITYEQYF. CDR3 coding DNA: TGTGCCAGCAGTGACCCCAGGGGTATAACCTACGAGCAGTACTTC.

This sequence joins TRBV6-6 and TRBJ1-2; TRBD1 aligns across 9 bases. Germline values: CDR1 MNHNY, CDR2 SVGAGI (reference sequence). The CDR3 loop spans 14 amino acids. V shed 6 bases and J 2 bases; nucleotides not matched to a gene: 4. For the CDR3, the DNA is TGTGCCAGCAGCCTGGACAGGGGCAACTATGGCTACACCTTC. The encoded protein is CASSLDRGNYGYTF.

The chain is built from TRBV9 and TRBJ2-3; D possibly matches TRBD1 or TRBD2 (5 bases each). V lost 3 bases to trimming and J lost 2 bases, with 16 bases between them. The CDR3 is 16 amino acids. Looked up from germline, CDR1 is SGDLS and CDR2 is YYNGEE. This chain's CDR3 is CASSGGTGFHTDTQYF. For the CDR3, the DNA is TGTGCCAGCAGCGGGGGCACGGGGTTTCACACAGATACGCAGTATTTT.

The chain links TRBV6-6 to TRBJ1-2; TRBD1 might be the D (6 bases). The ends were cut back, 2 bases at V and 2 bases at J, with 12 bases in the middle. Per germline, CDR1 MNHNY and CDR2 SVGAGI (reference sequence). The CDR3 is 15 amino acids. For the CDR3, the DNA is TGTGCCAGCAGTTACCAAGCAGGACAGAACTATGGCTACACCTTC. Its translation: CASSYQAGQNYGYTF.

V is TRBV2 and J is TRBJ1-1; TRBD1 matches 8 bases. Trimming took 6 bases from V and 4 from J; bases not matched to a gene: 7. In germline, CDR1 is SNHLY, CDR2 FYNNEI. This CDR3 spans 14 amino acids. DNA for the CDR3: TGTGCCAGCAGCGGGACAGGCATCCGCACTGAAGCTTTCTTT. This sequence encodes CASSGTGIRTEAFF.

The chain is built from TRBV12-1 and TRBJ2-2; the table's TRBD2 call for D was not verified on the DNA. TRBV12-1 is a documented pseudogene. CDR3 length: 15 amino acids. CDR3 loop: CASSFGRWDSGELFF. CDR3 bases: TGTGCCAGCAGCTTTGGCCGGTGGGACTCCGGGGAGCTGTTTTTT.

The chain couples TRBV29-1 to TRBJ2-1; no reliable D call. Trimming took 4 bases from V and 10 from J, leaving 14 bases between them. This CDR3 comprises 12 residues. Germline lookup yields CDR1 SQVTM and CDR2 ANQGSEA. CDR3 nucleotides: TGCAGCGTTGGGGTCTCGGACGGCGAGCAGTTCTTC. Residues: CSVGVSDGEQFF.

J is TRBJ2-7 and V is TRBV19; possible D gene TRBD2, 6 bases. V lost 5 bases, J lost 4 bases, and 15 bases lay in between. This CDR3 is built from 14 residues. From germline, CDR1 is LNHDA and CDR2 SQIVND (reference sequence). The CDR3: CASSAWERVYEQYF. CDR3 nucleotides: TGTGCCAGTAGTGCTTGGGAGCGGGTATACGAGCAGTACTTC.

This chain connects TRBV5-4 to TRBJ2-7; 7 nucleotides align to TRBD2. After removal of 4 bases from V and 2 bases from J, the junction contained 6 bases not matched to a gene. Germline loops: CDR1 SGHNT, CDR2 YYREEE (reference sequence). CDR3 length: 14 amino acids. The CDR3 sequence: CASSRWGGTYEQYF. CDR3 DNA: TGTGCCAGCAGCAGATGGGGGGGTACCTACGAGCAGTACTTC.